This T cell receptor (beta chain) was sequenced for a study of T cell repertoires in aging, cancer and after chemotherapy. About the study: Healthy donor repertoires were recorded over several months to years and showed clear clonal overlap. Study-level points and caveats: Compared with age-matched healthy donors, untreated hematological or solid cancer patients showed higher blood TCR clonality. Median generation probability rose over the chemotherapy interval in each cancer cohort, suggesting rebound thymic output.

This clonotype has more than one count but fewer than ten. Its antigen is unknown. Germline V lookup: CDR1 MNHEY, CDR2 SVGAGI. The CDR3 is 15 amino acids. Trimming at V came to 6 bases and at J to 4 bases, leaving 10 bases not matched to a gene. Rearranged V-D-J TRB sequences were amplified with a mixed TRB-A/B primer pool. TCRdb re-called the multiplex PCR reads with MiXCR, one entry per CDR3 protein. The data show 4,000 or so distinct CDR3 sequences, roughly a quarter seen once. The template was genomic DNA from peripheral blood, not RNA. This chain connects TRBV6-5 to TRBJ1-2; 8 bases line up with TRBD1. This TCR came from a human donor in good health. The donor label of this sample is uncertain. The sequencing sample was made of blood. The CDR3 spells CASRVQGDGGYGYTF. The DNA of the CDR3 is TGTGCCAGCAGGGTACAGGGGGATGGGGGCTATGGCTACACCTTC.